This section outlines one TCR beta chain sequence together with its context. This CDR3 is built from 14 residues. V shed 6 bases and J 7 bases; nucleotides not matched to a gene: 8. The germline CDR1 and CDR2 sequences are MDHEN and SYDVKM. TCRdb called the RT-PCR reads again in MiXCR, with one record for every CDR3 protein. This table has about 700,000 distinct CDR3 sequences, 12% to 15% appearing once. The chain has TRBV28 and TRBJ2-4; TRBD2 agrees at 8 bases. The origin of this receptor is a female donor in good health, serving as a healthy control. Sequencing used memory CD4+ T cells from blood. The CDR3 bases are TGTGCCAGCAGCGCGGGGGGTAGGGGGAACATTCAGTACTTC. Translating gives CASSAGGRGNIQYF.